A selection of T cell receptor beta chains follows, all from one sample in a study of cytomegalovirus exposure and HLA in healthy donors. Generated by immunoSEQ multiplex PCR, the TCRdb table keeps only in-frame clones and is missing some. The repertoire holds around 190,000 clones, almost 85% seen once, with around 0.52% in the top ten. Sequenced material: PBMCs. Source of these receptors: a woman between 50 and 59 years old in good health and CMV-seronegative. Both conserved end residues are part of each CDR3. D genes are given only for firm matches. Not all rows give a size; the values are once, few, many and, for expanded clones, a class.

-,TRBV28,TRBJ1-1,-,CASRQETAFF,TGTGCCAGCAGACAGGAGACAGCTTTCTTT
-,TRBV5-4,TRBJ1-5,-,CASSSLPGANSNQPQHF,TGTGCCAGCAGCTCGCTACCAGGGGCTAATAGCAATCAGCCCCAGCATTTT
TRBD1,TRBV2,TRBJ2-3,few,CASSYPTGIPTDTQYF,TGTGCCAGCAGCTACCCGACAGGGATTCCCACAGATACGCAGTATTTT
TRBD1,TRBV30,TRBJ2-3,-,CAWHRDRETDTQYF,TGTGCCTGGCACCGGGACAGGGAAACAGATACGCAGTATTTT
-,TRBV14,TRBJ2-2,-,CASSQVSYTGELFF,TGTGCCAGCAGCCAAGTATCGTACACCGGGGAGCTGTTTTTT
TRBD2,TRBV10-3,TRBJ2-7,-,CAISGTSGYEQYF,TGTGCCATCAGTGGGACTAGCGGCTACGAGCAGTACTTC
TRBD1,TRBV6-1,TRBJ2-5,few,CASGQGVQETQYF,TGTGCCAGCGGACAGGGGGTTCAAGAGACCCAGTACTTC
TRBD1,TRBV6-5,TRBJ1-1,-,CASRTTGGNTEAFF,TGTGCCAGCAGGACAACAGGGGGTAACACTGAAGCTTTCTTT
-,TRBV19,TRBJ2-5,-,CASSIAALETQYF,TGTGCCAGTAGTATAGCCGCGTTGGAGACCCAGTACTTC
TRBD1,TRBV28,TRBJ1-2,-,CASRPQTGGGYGYTF,TGTGCCAGCAGACCCCAGACAGGGGGCGGTTATGGCTACACCTTC
-,TRBV19,TRBJ2-3,-,CASSMLSGPSTDTQYF,TGTGCCAGTAGTATGCTCAGCGGGCCTAGCACAGATACGCAGTATTTT
-,TRBV4-2,TRBJ1-6,-,CASSQDAGGSPLHF,TGTGCCAGCAGCCAAGATGCAGGAGGTTCACCCCTCCACTTT
-,TRBV15,TRBJ1-2,-,CATSRGSAGYTF,TGTGCCACCTCCCGCGGATCTGCGGGCTACACCTTC
TRBD2,TRBV15,TRBJ2-3,-,CATSQGTSAYTDTQYF,TGTGCCACCAGTCAGGGTACTAGCGCGTACACAGATACGCAGTATTTT
TRBD2,TRBV7-9,TRBJ2-7,-,CASSLGGGSIYEQYF,TGTGCCAGCAGCTTAGGCGGCGGGAGCATCTACGAGCAGTACTTC
-,TRBV28,TRBJ1-2,-,CASSSGGSGYTF,TGTGCCAGCAGTTCGGGGGGTTCAGGCTACACCTTC
-,TRBV9,TRBJ2-6,-,CASSYRESGANVLTF,TGTGCCAGCAGCTACAGGGAATCTGGGGCCAACGTCCTGACTTTC
-,TRBV30,TRBJ2-3,-,CAWSLGEHTQYF,TGTGCCTGGAGCCTAGGGGAACATACGCAGTATTTT
TRBD2,TRBV18,TRBJ2-2,few,CASSPNREGTFVTGELFF,TGTGCCAGCTCACCTAACCGGGAGGGGACGTTTGTGACCGGGGAGCTGTTTTTT
-,TRBV5-1,TRBJ2-5,-,CASRQAGIQETQYF,TGCGCCAGCAGACAGGCGGGGATACAAGAGACCCAGTACTTC
-,TRBV29-1,TRBJ1-1,-,CSATPGRAATEAFF,TGCAGCGCCACGCCCGGCAGGGCGGCCACTGAAGCTTTCTTT
TRBD2,TRBV11-2,TRBJ2-3,-,CASSGTSGTDTQYF,TGTGCCAGCAGCGGGACTAGCGGCACAGATACGCAGTATTTT
-,TRBV5-1,TRBJ1-1,-,CASRRDTEAFF,TGCGCCAGCAGACGGGACACTGAAGCTTTCTTT
TRBD2,TRBV18,TRBJ2-7,-,CASSPLGLAGGIYEQYF,TGTGCCAGCTCGCCTCTGGGACTAGCGGGGGGGATATACGAGCAGTACTTC
-,TRBV14,TRBJ2-7,-,CASSPPTGSSYEQYF,TGTGCCAGCAGCCCTCCTACAGGGAGCTCCTACGAGCAGTACTTC
-,TRBV19,TRBJ1-1,-,CASSPRQDGGTEAFF,TGTGCCAGTAGTCCCCGACAGGATGGAGGCACTGAAGCTTTCTTT
TRBD1,TRBV28,TRBJ2-7,-,CASSRSDRAEQYF,TGTGCCAGCAGTAGAAGCGACAGGGCCGAGCAGTACTTC
TRBD2,TRBV19,TRBJ2-1,-,CASSIANRVAGYNEQFF,TGTGCCAGTAGTATAGCGAACAGGGTAGCGGGATACAATGAGCAGTTCTTC
-,TRBV7-9,TRBJ1-1,-,CASSQFDGGGSGTEAFF,TGTGCCAGCAGCCAGTTTGATGGGGGGGGCAGCGGCACTGAAGCTTTCTTT
TRBD1,TRBV5-1,TRBJ2-1,once,CASSRDRPPDNEQFF,TGCGCCAGCAGCAGGGACAGACCACCTGACAATGAGCAGTTCTTC
-,TRBV9,TRBJ2-7,-,CASSVETGGEQYF,TGTGCCAGCAGCGTAGAGACAGGCGGCGAGCAGTACTTC
-,TRBV9,TRBJ2-1,-,CASSVPRNNEQFF,TGTGCCAGCAGCGTCCCTAGAAACAATGAGCAGTTCTTC
-,TRBV20-1,TRBJ2-1,-,CSASRNNEQFF,TGCAGTGCTAGCCGTAACAATGAGCAGTTCTTC
-,TRBV21-1,TRBJ1-5,-,CASSKAGTDQPQHF,TGTGCCAGCAGCAAAGCCGGTACGGATCAGCCCCAGCATTTT
TRBD2,TRBV7-6,TRBJ2-6,-,CASTSGGPGANVLTF,TGTGCCAGCACCTCGGGGGGGCCTGGGGCCAACGTCCTGACTTTC
TRBD2,TRBV7-9,TRBJ2-7,-,CASSFGMTAGAYYF,TGTGCCAGCAGCTTCGGAATGACAGCGGGGGCATACTACTTC
TRBD2,TRBV18,TRBJ2-1,-,CASATGLAGGVEQFF,TGTGCCAGCGCCACGGGACTAGCGGGAGGGGTTGAGCAGTTCTTC
-,TRBV11-2,TRBJ2-7,-,CASSPQGYEQYF,TGTGCCAGCAGCCCACAGGGTTACGAGCAGTACTTC
-,TRBV18,TRBJ2-5,-,CASSPMAGRETQYF,TGTGCCAGCTCACCAATGGCGGGAAGGGAGACCCAGTACTTC
-,TRBV5-4,TRBJ2-5,-,CASSLAGVRETQYF,TGTGCCAGCAGCTTGGCAGGGGTTCGGGAGACCCAGTACTTC
TRBD2,TRBV6-1,TRBJ2-5,-,CASSEGLAGGETQYF,TGTGCCAGCAGTGAGGGACTAGCGGGTGGAGAGACCCAGTACTTC
-,TRBV4-3,TRBJ1-2,-,CASSQVRAATYGYTF,TGCGCCAGCAGCCAAGTCAGGGCCGCCACCTATGGCTACACCTTC
-,TRBV4-3,TRBJ2-3,-,CASSQDRAGVLADTQYF,TGCGCCAGCAGCCAAGATCGGGCAGGGGTTTTGGCAGATACGCAGTATTTT
TRBD2,TRBV6-6,TRBJ2-3,-,CASSYESSGGAGTQYF,TGTGCCAGCAGTTACGAGTCTAGCGGGGGGGCCGGTACGCAGTATTTT
-,TRBV6-1,TRBJ2-7,-,CASSEVTANYEQYF,TGTGCCAGCAGTGAAGTTACAGCCAACTACGAGCAGTACTTC
TRBD2,TRBV2,TRBJ2-2,few,CASSEFLAGGELFF,TGTGCCAGCAGCGAGTTTCTAGCGGGAGGGGAGCTGTTTTTT
TRBD1,TRBV25-1,TRBJ2-7,-,CASSESGTVRPYEQYF,TGTGCCAGCAGTGAATCCGGGACAGTAAGACCTTACGAGCAGTACTTC
-,TRBV2,TRBJ2-1,-,CASSEAGAGVGNNEQFF,TGTGCCAGCAGTGAAGCGGGGGCAGGGGTTGGTAATAATGAGCAGTTCTTC
-,TRBV9,TRBJ2-1,-,CASSPDYEQFF,TGTGCCAGCAGCCCAGATTATGAGCAGTTCTTC
TRBD1,TRBV28,TRBJ2-5,-,CASSLQGARETQYF,TGTGCCAGCAGTTTGCAGGGGGCGCGGGAGACCCAGTACTTC
-,TRBV5-1,TRBJ2-7,-,CASSLDNSYEQYF,TGCGCCAGCAGCTTGGACAACTCCTACGAGCAGTACTTC
TRBD1,TRBV15,TRBJ1-2,few,CATSSGGTGVIYGYTF,TGTGCCACCAGCAGTGGGGGGACAGGGGTTATCTATGGCTACACCTTC
-,TRBV19,TRBJ1-5,few,CASSIDGGNQPQHF,TGTGCCAGTAGTATAGATGGCGGTAATCAGCCCCAGCATTTT